Listed below are T cell receptor beta chains from one sample, sequenced in a study of a mutant IDH1 vaccine in newly diagnosed glioma. Profiled with immunoSEQ multiplex PCR; TCRdb holds only in-frame clones, not every one. The sample lists 56,000 or so clones, over 70% occurring once. No antigen has been identified for these receptors. Specimen: PBMCs, collected from a glioma patient whose treatment included an IDH1 peptide vaccine. The receptors derive from a man aged 50 to 60 with glioma. Both conserved end residues are part of each CDR3. The order of the fields is V gene, D gene, J gene, clone size, CDR3 protein, CDR3 DNA. A D gene is named only where the DNA matches it firmly. The size of a clone is reported for some rows only, either as once, few or many, or as a class for expanded clones.

TRBV9,-,TRBJ2-3,medium-sized,CASSVDTDTQYF,TGTGCCAGCAGCGTAGACACAGATACGCAGTATTTT
TRBV4-3,-,TRBJ1-2,-,CASSQDPTDSHYGYTF,TGCGCCAGCAGCCAAGACCCCACGGACAGTCACTATGGCTACACCTTC
TRBV9,-,TRBJ1-3,-,CASSVGGGFGSGNTIYF,TGTGCCAGCAGCGTAGGGGGGGGCTTCGGCTCTGGAAACACCATATATTTT
TRBV7-2,-,TRBJ2-7,-,CASSASGVNRAYEQYF,TGTGCCAGCAGCGCCAGCGGGGTGAACAGGGCCTACGAGCAGTACTTC
TRBV6-1,TRBD1,TRBJ2-7,-,CASSPDRDEQYF,TGTGCCAGCAGCCCGGACAGGGACGAGCAGTACTTC
TRBV29-1,-,TRBJ2-1,-,CSVEDRTGSSYNEQFF,TGCAGCGTTGAAGATAGAACAGGTAGCTCCTACAATGAGCAGTTCTTC
TRBV18,-,TRBJ1-2,-,CASSLTGGTPINYGYTF,TGTGCCAGCTCACTAACAGGAGGGACCCCGATTAACTATGGCTACACCTTC
TRBV10-3,-,TRBJ1-1,-,CAINVGGNTEAFF,TGTGCCATCAACGTCGGGGGGAACACTGAAGCTTTCTTT
TRBV23-1,-,TRBJ2-5,-,CASSQSSVGQTQYF,TGCGCCAGCAGTCAATCGTCAGTTGGTCAGACCCAGTACTTC
TRBV5-6,-,TRBJ1-2,-,CASSLGTTNYGYTF,TGTGCCAGCAGCTTGGGGACAACTAACTATGGCTACACCTTC
TRBV2,TRBD1,TRBJ2-5,-,CASSEGRGTETQYF,TGTGCCAGCAGTGAGGGCAGGGGGACAGAGACCCAGTACTTC
TRBV30,-,TRBJ2-3,-,CAWNLIRVDTQYF,TGTGCCTGGAATCTTATCAGGGTCGATACGCAGTATTTT
TRBV25-1,-,TRBJ2-5,-,CASSDLRGQRAQYF,TGTGCCAGCAGCGATCTGAGAGGGCAAAGGGCCCAGTACTTC
TRBV5-4,-,TRBJ2-5,-,CASSLDRRNQETQYF,TGTGCCAGCAGCTTGGACAGGAGGAACCAAGAGACCCAGTACTTC
TRBV9,-,TRBJ1-4,-,CASSRGTVATNEKLFF,TGTGCCAGCAGCCGGGGGACGGTGGCAACTAATGAAAAACTGTTTTTT
TRBV18,-,TRBJ2-7,-,CASSPPSVSYGQYF,TGTGCCAGCTCACCACCGTCAGTTTCCTACGGGCAGTACTTC
TRBV7-2,TRBD1,TRBJ1-6,-,CASSLARQGRNSPLHF,TGTGCCAGCAGCTTAGCCCGACAGGGGAGGAATTCACCCCTCCACTTT
TRBV7-9,TRBD1,TRBJ1-5,few,CAGATGNQPQHF,TGTGCCGGAGCGACAGGGAATCAGCCCCAGCATTTT
TRBV30,TRBD1,TRBJ1-5,few,CAWSPTGDYQPQHF,TGTGCCTGGAGTCCGACAGGGGACTATCAGCCCCAGCATTTT
TRBV7-8,-,TRBJ2-7,-,CASRQDSTYEQYF,TGTGCCAGTAGACAGGACTCGACCTACGAGCAGTACTTC
TRBV5-1,-,TRBJ2-2,-,CASGPWGASGELFF,TGCGCCAGCGGACCATGGGGGGCGTCCGGGGAGCTGTTTTTT
TRBV5-4,TRBD2,TRBJ2-3,-,CASSLSGGGATDTQYF,TGTGCCAGCAGCTTGTCGGGCGGGGGGGCGACAGATACGCAGTATTTT
TRBV7-9,-,TRBJ2-4,once,CASSSPSDRLAKNIQYF,TGTGCCAGCAGCTCCCCCTCGGACAGACTAGCCAAAAACATTCAGTACTTC
TRBV7-8,TRBD1,TRBJ1-2,-,CASSLGGQGAYGYTF,TGTGCCAGCAGCTTAGGCGGACAGGGGGCTTATGGCTACACCTTC
TRBV6-5,-,TRBJ1-5,many,CASKRDSNQPQHF,TGTGCCAGCAAAAGGGATAGCAATCAGCCCCAGCATTTT
TRBV29-1,-,TRBJ2-7,-,CSVGDSYEQYF,TGCAGCGTTGGGGATTCCTACGAGCAGTACTTC
TRBV6-5,TRBD1,TRBJ1-3,-,CASRKQGASGNTIYF,TGTGCCAGCAGGAAACAGGGGGCCTCTGGAAACACCATATATTTT
TRBV7-2,-,TRBJ2-5,-,CASSLAARRQETQYF,TGTGCCAGCAGCTTAGCGGCCCGCAGGCAAGAGACCCAGTACTTC
TRBV19,-,TRBJ1-3,-,CASSRQSVSGNTIYF,TGTGCCAGTAGTAGACAGTCCGTATCCGGAAACACCATATATTTT
TRBV7-9,-,TRBJ1-1,few,CASSVDMNTEAFF,TGTGCCAGCAGCGTGGACATGAACACTGAAGCTTTCTTT
TRBV30,-,TRBJ1-1,few,CAWSEGPTNTEAFF,TGTGCCTGGAGCGAGGGACCGACGAACACTGAAGCTTTCTTT
TRBV4-1,TRBD2,TRBJ2-1,-,CASSQGSSGGAYNEQFF,TGCGCCAGCAGCCAAGGTTCGAGCGGGGGGGCCTACAATGAGCAGTTCTTC
TRBV2,-,TRBJ1-1,-,CASRKIEAFF,TGTGCCAGCAGGAAAATTGAAGCTTTCTTT
TRBV6-6,-,TRBJ1-4,-,CASKKGQLTNEKLFF,TGTGCCAGCAAGAAAGGACAGCTCACGAATGAAAAACTGTTTTTT
TRBV19,-,TRBJ1-6,-,CASAEFGDSPLHF,TGTGCCAGTGCCGAATTCGGGGATTCACCCCTCCACTTT
TRBV11-3,-,TRBJ1-1,-,CASSLGLTNTEAFF,TGTGCCAGCAGCTTAGGGCTTACGAACACTGAAGCTTTCTTT
TRBV5-1,-,TRBJ1-2,-,CASSLGTVTRNYGYTF,TGCGCCAGCAGCTTGGGTACGGTAACTCGTAACTATGGCTACACCTTC
TRBV27,-,TRBJ2-3,-,CASSRLDRSSTDTQYF,TGTGCCAGCAGTCGCCTGGACAGATCCTCGACAGATACGCAGTATTTT
TRBV2,TRBD1,TRBJ1-1,-,CASSRTGRTEAFF,TGTGCCAGCAGCCGGACAGGGAGGACTGAAGCTTTCTTT
TRBV28,-,TRBJ2-7,-,CASSPLAETYEQYF,TGTGCCAGCAGTCCCCTTGCAGAGACCTACGAGCAGTACTTC
TRBV27,TRBD1,TRBJ1-1,-,CASSSTFHLNRGMNTEAFF,TGTGCCAGCAGTTCCACATTCCATTTAAACAGGGGCATGAACACTGAAGCTTTCTTT
TRBV30,-,TRBJ1-5,-,CAWSDRDGQPQHF,TGTGCCTGGAGTGACAGGGACGGGCAACCCCAGCATTTT
TRBV10-1,TRBD1,TRBJ1-2,-,CASSGTGNYGYTF,TGCGCCAGCAGTGGGACAGGGAACTATGGCTACACCTTC
TRBV30,-,TRBJ2-7,-,CAWSVQALILYEQYF,TGTGCCTGGAGTGTGCAGGCCCTAATCCTCTACGAGCAGTACTTC
TRBV10-3,-,TRBJ2-7,-,CAISDDAGSNEQYF,TGTGCCATCAGTGATGACGCAGGCTCCAACGAGCAGTACTTC